What follows are 14 T cell receptor beta chains derived from one specimen sequenced in a study of shared clonotypes between healthy human individuals. Profiled with immunoSEQ multiplex PCR; TCRdb holds only in-frame clones, not every one. The table records approximately 340,000 clones, roughly 70% of them present only once. Sequencing was performed on memory CD4+ T cells sorted from blood. This sample's subset: CD45RA-negative fraction. These receptor sequences come from a man younger than 40 in good health.

This clone was seen many times. This chain links TRBV28 with TRBJ1-5; 8 bases are a match to TRBD1. The CDR3 consists of 13 residues. Germline V gives CDR1 MDHEN, CDR2 SYDVKM. The V and J ends lost 10 bases and 4 bases, in that order; junction bases with no gene match: 6. This chain's CDR3 is CATSDRGNQPQHF. DNA of the CDR3: TGTGCCACCTCCGACAGGGGAAATCAGCCCCAGCATTTT.

Remarks on this clone: A junction boundary mismatches the germline segment, possibly from a read error. V and J are TRBV18 and TRBJ2-7, with D possibly being TRBD1 or TRBD2 (6 bases each). Germline assignment: CDR1 KGHSH and CDR2 LQKENI. The CDR3 sequence is 19 residues long. CDR3 loop: CASSPLPNTGSWGGEQGHF. DNA of the CDR3: TGTGCCAGCTCACCACTTCCAAATACAGGATCTTGGGGCGGGGAGCAGGGGCACTTC.

This chain uses TRBV13 with TRBJ1-2; D uncertain. Trimming removed 4 bases at V and 13 bases at J, with 13 bases between. In germline, CDR1 is PRHDT, CDR2 FYEKMQ (reference sequence). The CDR3 runs 11 residues. DNA for the CDR3: TGTGCCAGCAGCTCCACTGAGGCGCCCACCTTC. Translating gives CASSSTEAPTF.

V usage is TRBV5-1 and J usage is TRBJ2-1, with TRBD2 matching 10 bases. Germline V lookup: CDR1 SGHRS, CDR2 YFSETQ. Trimming removed 1 base from V and 2 bases from J; junction bases left unmatched: 3. The CDR3 has 16 amino acids. CDR3 residues: CASSLSGTSAYNEQFF. The CDR3 DNA follows: TGCGCCAGCAGCTTGTCGGGGACTAGCGCCTACAATGAGCAGTTCTTC.

This clone counts as medium-sized (0.01 to 0.1%). The chain combines TRBV7-2 with TRBJ2-5; a possible D gene is TRBD2 (7 bases). From germline, CDR1 is SGHTA and CDR2 FQGNSA. V lost 2 bases, J lost 4 bases, and 14 bases lay in between. CDR3 size: 15 residues. For the CDR3, the DNA is TGTGCCAGCAGCTTAAGGGGGGGAGCTGTAGAGACCCAGTACTTC. It is translated as CASSLRGGAVETQYF.

The chain carries TRBV9 and TRBJ2-7; TRBD2 matches 11 bases. From germline, CDR1 is SGDLS and CDR2 YYNGEE. The V gene end was trimmed by 6 bases and the J gene end by 4 bases; junction bases not matched to a gene: 9. The CDR3 runs to 15 residues. Written as DNA, the CDR3 is TGTGCCAGCACCCCAGGGACTAGCGGCTCTTACGAGCAGTACTTC. Residues: CASTPGTSGSYEQYF.

The chain employs TRBV6-6 and TRBJ1-1; D is uncertain. The CDR3 is 16 residues long. Germline-derived CDR1 and CDR2 are MNHNY and SVGAGI (reference sequence). Trimming removed 5 bases at V and 0 bases at J, with 16 bases between. The CDR3 DNA sequence: TGTGCCAGCAGTCAAGACCGCCCCGGAATGAACACTGAAGCTTTCTTT. It encodes CASSQDRPGMNTEAFF.

This chain links TRBV7-8 with TRBJ2-1; 7 bases agree with TRBD2. The trim removed 3 bases at V and 3 bases at J, leaving 5 bases unmatched. This CDR3 is built from 15 residues. The germline V gene has CDR1 SGHVS and CDR2 FQNEAQ. The CDR3 bases are TGTGCCAGCAGCTTGCGGGAGACCAACTACAATGAGCAGTTCTTC. It yields the protein CASSLRETNYNEQFF.

CDR3 residues: CASTDREGSGNTIYF. CDR3 in DNA: TGTGCCAGTACCGACAGGGAGGGCTCTGGAAACACCATATATTTT. V usage is TRBV19 and J usage is TRBJ1-3; 7 positions match TRBD1. V shed 7 bases and J 0 bases; nucleotides not matched to a gene: 6. The CDR3 runs to 15 residues. Looked up from germline, CDR1 is LNHDA and CDR2 is SQIVND (reference sequence).

This clone was seen many times. The chain links TRBV5-1 to TRBJ2-1, with 10 bases identical to TRBD1. V shed 4 bases and J 0 bases; nucleotides not matched to a gene: 16. The CDR3 is 20 amino acids. The germline gives CDR1 SGHRS, CDR2 YFSETQ. This CDR3 is CASSNSIPGQGSSSYNEQFF. Written as DNA, the CDR3 is TGCGCCAGCAGCAACTCCATCCCGGGACAGGGGTCGAGCTCCTACAATGAGCAGTTCTTC. Looking up the rest from reference TRBV5-1 and TRBJ2-1 gives the full variable domain: KAGVTQTPRYLIKTRGQQVTLSCSPISGHRSVSWYQQTPGQGLQFLFEYFSETQRNKGNFPGRFSGRQFSNSRSEMNVSTLELGDSALYLCASSNSIPGQGSSSYNEQFFGPGTRLTVL.

The chain has TRBV5-4 and TRBJ2-6; D is unclear. Trimming removed 5 bases from V and 4 bases from J, with 19 bases in between. CDR1 SGHNT and CDR2 YYREEE come from the germline V gene (reference sequence). This CDR3 has 17 residues. The CDR3 loop reads CASSTQKDSTGANVLTF. CDR3 bases: TGTGCCAGCAGTACCCAGAAGGATTCCACCGGGGCCAACGTCCTGACTTTC.

This clone occurred once. The genes are TRBV29-1 and TRBJ2-5, with D hard to call. The ends were cut back, 4 bases at V and 5 bases at J, with 11 bases in the middle. The CDR3 covers 12 residues. The germline V gene has CDR1 SQVTM and CDR2 ANQGSEA. CDR3 sequence: CSVGWTVETQYF. CDR3 nucleotide sequence: TGCAGCGTTGGTTGGACGGTGGAGACCCAGTACTTC.

The chain joins TRBV5-4 to TRBJ2-7, with D tentatively TRBD1 or TRBD2 (7 bases each). Germline lookup yields CDR1 SGHNT and CDR2 YYREEE (reference sequence). Between the trimmed V and J ends, which lost 1 base and 6 bases, there was a span of 17 bases. This CDR3 region has 15 residues. CDR3 DNA: TGTGCCAGCAGCTTGAGCCTAGCGGAGGGGGCCGAGCAGTACTTC. Protein product: CASSLSLAEGAEQYF.

The chain employs TRBV18 and TRBJ2-3, with 7 bases fitting TRBD2. The CDR3 has 15 residues. Germline V gives CDR1 KGHSH, CDR2 LQKENI. With 3 bases clipped from V and 1 base from J, the junction kept 4 bases outside the gene matches. The CDR3 loop is CASSPASGRTDTQYF. As DNA, the CDR3 is TGTGCCAGCTCACCCGCTAGCGGTCGCACAGATACGCAGTATTTT.